The entry that follows covers one T cell receptor (beta chain) sequence. Its specificity is unknown. The CDR3 runs to 13 residues. The ends lost 4 bases at V and 5 bases at J; junction bases unmatched: 2. Peptide-pool stimulation followed by sequencing identified expanded antigen-specific CD4+ clonotypes in the ViraFEST assay. On roughly day 9 of culture, CD4+ T cells were separated out. Vaccinated recipients, who were negative for nucleocapsid antibodies, had no history of SARS-CoV-2 infection. The culture medium for a few million PBMC per well included 10 IU/ml IL-2 and around 9.9 ug/ml peptides. This sample was taken from a study of vaccination effects on CD4 cells after COVID-19. Generated by immunoSEQ multiplex PCR, the TCRdb table keeps only in-frame clones and is missing some. Of about 52,000 clones in the sample, just under 80% were seen once.

This receptor was obtained from a human donor who received a COVID-19 vaccine. V is TRBV12-3 or TRBV12-4 and J is TRBJ2-1; TRBD1 matches at 7 bases. The material sequenced was CD4+ T cells from PBMCs cultured with HCoV-OC43 spike peptides, taken before COVID-19 vaccination. The sample's subset: HCoV-OC43 spike overlapping peptide pool stimulation. This chain's CDR3 is CASSSGTDNEQFF. The CDR3 DNA follows: TGTGCCAGCAGTTCCGGGACAGACAATGAGCAGTTCTTC.